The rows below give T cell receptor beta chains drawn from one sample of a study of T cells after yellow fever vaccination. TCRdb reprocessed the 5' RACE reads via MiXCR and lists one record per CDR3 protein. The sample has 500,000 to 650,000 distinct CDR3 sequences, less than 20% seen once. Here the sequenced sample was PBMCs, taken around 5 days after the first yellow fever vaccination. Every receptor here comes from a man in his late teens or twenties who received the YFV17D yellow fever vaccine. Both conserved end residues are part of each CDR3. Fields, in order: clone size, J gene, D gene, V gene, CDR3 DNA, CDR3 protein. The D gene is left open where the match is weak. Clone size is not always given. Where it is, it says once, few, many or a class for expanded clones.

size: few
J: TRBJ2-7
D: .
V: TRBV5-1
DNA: TGCGCCAGCAGCTTGTTCGGGGAGGTAGCCTTCTCCTACGAGCAGTACTTC
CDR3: CASSLFGEVAFSYEQYF

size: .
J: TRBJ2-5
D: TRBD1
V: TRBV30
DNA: TGTGCCTGGACAGGGGGAGAGACCCAGTACTTC
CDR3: CAWTGGETQYF

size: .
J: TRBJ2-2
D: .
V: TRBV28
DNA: TGTGCCAGCAGTTTACCGGGCTTGGGCACCGGGGAGCTGTTTTTT
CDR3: CASSLPGLGTGELFF

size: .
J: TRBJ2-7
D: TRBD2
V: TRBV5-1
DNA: TGCGCCAGCAGCCCACATCTCCGGGACTATTCTGTCTACGAGCAGTACTTC
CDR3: CASSPHLRDYSVYEQYF

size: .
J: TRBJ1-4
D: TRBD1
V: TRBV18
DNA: TGTGCCAGCTCACCTGGAGGGACAGCCCGGCTTAATGAAAAACTGTTTTTT
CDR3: CASSPGGTARLNEKLFF

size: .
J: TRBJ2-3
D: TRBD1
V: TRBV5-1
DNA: TGCGCCAGCAGCTGGAGACAGGGAAGCACAGATACGCAGTATTTT
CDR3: CASSWRQGSTDTQYF

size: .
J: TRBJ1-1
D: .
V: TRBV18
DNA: TGTGCCAGCTCACCTCAACCACGGGCTGAAGCTTTCTTT
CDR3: CASSPQPRAEAFF

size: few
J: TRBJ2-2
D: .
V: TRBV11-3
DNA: TGTGCCAGCAGCTTAGGGAGGCAGCTTAACACCGGGGAGCTGTTTTTT
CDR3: CASSLGRQLNTGELFF

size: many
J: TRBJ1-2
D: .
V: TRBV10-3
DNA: TGTGCCATCGGCTCCGGGACGCAATCGTCAGGCTACACCTTC
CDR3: CAIGSGTQSSGYTF

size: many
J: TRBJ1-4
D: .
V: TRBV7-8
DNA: TGTGCCAGCAGCTCGAGGAGCATTGGAGAAAAACTGTTTTTT
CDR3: CASSSRSIGEKLFF

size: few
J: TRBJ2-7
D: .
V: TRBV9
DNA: TGTGCCAGCTCCCCCCGGGGGAAGGACGAGCAGTACTTC
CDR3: CASSPRGKDEQYF

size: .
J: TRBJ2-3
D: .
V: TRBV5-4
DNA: TGTGCCAGCAGCTGGAGGGGCCGTCGCACAGATACGCAGTATTTT
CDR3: CASSWRGRRTDTQYF

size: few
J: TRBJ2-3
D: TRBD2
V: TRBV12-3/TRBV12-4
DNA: TGTGCCATAACTAGCGGGGGCTCAGATACGCAGTATTTT
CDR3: CAITSGGSDTQYF

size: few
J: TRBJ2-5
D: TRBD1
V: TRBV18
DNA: TGTGCCAGCTCACCGGGGACAGGGGGTCCAGAGACCCAGTACTTC
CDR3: CASSPGTGGPETQYF

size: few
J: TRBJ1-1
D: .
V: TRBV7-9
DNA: TGTGCCAGCAGCTTAGCCGCGAACACTGAAGCTTTCTTT
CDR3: CASSLAANTEAFF

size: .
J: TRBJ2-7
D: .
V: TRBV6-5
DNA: TGTGCCAGCAGTTACTCGAAGCAGGGCGAATGGGAGCAGTACTTC
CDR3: CASSYSKQGEWEQYF

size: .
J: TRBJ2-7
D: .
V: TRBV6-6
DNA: TGTGCCAGCAGTTACTTGGGGCCCTACGAGCAGTACTTC
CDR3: CASSYLGPYEQYF

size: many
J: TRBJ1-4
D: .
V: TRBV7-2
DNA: TGTGCCAGCAGCAACCAGAAAGGGCATGAAAAACTGTTTTTT
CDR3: CASSNQKGHEKLFF

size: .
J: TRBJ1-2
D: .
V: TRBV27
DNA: TGTGCCAGCAGTTGGACGGACGGTACCTATGGCTACACCTTC
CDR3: CASSWTDGTYGYTF

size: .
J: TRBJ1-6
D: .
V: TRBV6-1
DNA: TGTGCCAGCAGTGAAGGGTCAACAGGCGGGGCACCCCTCCACTTT
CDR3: CASSEGSTGGAPLHF

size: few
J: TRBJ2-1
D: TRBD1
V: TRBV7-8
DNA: TGTGCCAGCAGCTCCCCTTCGCAGGGGGCCTTGGATGAGCAGTTCTTC
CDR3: CASSSPSQGALDEQFF

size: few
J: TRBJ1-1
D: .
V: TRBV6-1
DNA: TGTGCCAGCAGCAGCGAGGGAAACACTGAAGCTTTCTTT
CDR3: CASSSEGNTEAFF